This is a list of T cell receptor beta chains from one sample in a study of T-cell memory formation after mild COVID-19. TCRdb redid the calling of the 5' RACE reads with MiXCR, one entry per CDR3 protein. The table includes 350,000 to 450,000 distinct CDR3 sequences, approximately 15% detected once. The sequenced sample was PBMCs or a T cell subset sorted from them (not recorded which). The receptors shown here come from a man aged 18 to 30 who had mild COVID-19 (a few samples of this study predate the infection). Cell type and time point are not known. Both conserved end residues are part of each CDR3. The order of the fields is D gene, V gene, clone size, J gene, CDR3 DNA, CDR3 protein. A D gene is named only where the DNA matches it firmly. Only part of the rows carry a size: once, few, many, or a class if the clone is expanded.

>NA|TRBV7-2|NA|TRBJ2-3
TGTGCCAGCATCCGGGGCTCTAGCTCAGATACGCAGTATTTT
CASIRGSSSDTQYF
>TRBD1|TRBV6-2/TRBV6-3|NA|TRBJ2-3
TGTGCCAGCACCTCCGTGGACAGGGACACAGATACGCAGTATTTT
CASTSVDRDTDTQYF
>NA|TRBV20-1|few|TRBJ1-1
TGCAGTGCTAGAGATCTGGCAGAAAATGAAGCTTTCTTT
CSARDLAENEAFF
>NA|TRBV29-1|NA|TRBJ2-2
TGCAGCGTTGAAGATCACAGGGGGGGCACCGGGGAGCTGTTTTTT
CSVEDHRGGTGELFF
>TRBD1|TRBV27|few|TRBJ2-3
TGTGCCAGCGGGGACAGGGGTAGCACAGATACGCAGTATTTT
CASGDRGSTDTQYF
>NA|TRBV5-1|many|TRBJ2-1
TGCGCCAGCAGCTTGGGAGTTGAGCAGTTCTTC
CASSLGVEQFF
>NA|TRBV21-1|NA|TRBJ2-6
TGTGCCAGCAGCAATATGGTCCAGTTATCTGGGGCCAACGTCCTGACTTTC
CASSNMVQLSGANVLTF
>NA|TRBV12-3/TRBV12-4|NA|TRBJ2-5
TGTGCCACCGGACAGCCCCAGGGGACCCAGTACTTC
CATGQPQGTQYF
>TRBD2|TRBV4-3|NA|TRBJ2-5
TGCGCCAGCAGCCAAGATCGTAGTAGCGGGGGGTTCAAGACCCAGTACTTC
CASSQDRSSGGFKTQYF
>NA|TRBV9|few|TRBJ2-2
TGTGCCAGCAGTTCCGGGCGAGCGCAGTCGAACACCGGGGAGCTGTTTTTT
CASSSGRAQSNTGELFF
>TRBD1|TRBV6-5|few|TRBJ1-5
TGTGCCAGCAGTGAACGGACAGGTAGCTATAGCAATCAGCCCCAGCATTTT
CASSERTGSYSNQPQHF
>NA|TRBV10-3|few|TRBJ1-3
TGTGCCATCTCGTTCTCTGGAAACACCATATATTTT
CAISFSGNTIYF
>NA|TRBV20-1|NA|TRBJ2-5
TGCAGTGCTAGAGATTCTTGGGCGGCCATAGAGACCCAGTACTTC
CSARDSWAAIETQYF
>TRBD2|TRBV5-1|few|TRBJ2-3
TGCGCCAGCAGCTTGGCTAGCGGGGTCGCAGATACGCAGTATTTT
CASSLASGVADTQYF
>TRBD1|TRBV2|NA|TRBJ2-1
TGTGCCAGCAGTGAAGTGGTGAGGGGACAGGGGAGCAACAATGAGCAGTTCTTC
CASSEVVRGQGSNNEQFF
>TRBD1|TRBV6-6|few|TRBJ1-5
TGTGCCAGCAGTCCCGGGACAGAGAATCAGCCCCAGCATTTT
CASSPGTENQPQHF
>NA|TRBV12-3/TRBV12-4|NA|TRBJ2-1
TGTGCCAGCAGGACCCTCAGGGAGCGCAATGAGCAGTTCTTC
CASRTLRERNEQFF
>TRBD1|TRBV28|NA|TRBJ2-1
TGTGCCAGCACTATGATAGGGACAGGGTCAAATGAGCAGTTCTTC
CASTMIGTGSNEQFF
>TRBD2|TRBV28|NA|TRBJ2-3
TGTGCCAGCAGATCCCACGGGACTAGCGGATCTCATACGCAGTATTTT
CASRSHGTSGSHTQYF
>NA|TRBV28|few|TRBJ2-5
TGTGCCAGCAGTTTATGGGTGGCGGGGCATAGAGAGACCCAGTACTTC
CASSLWVAGHRETQYF
>NA|TRBV25-1|few|TRBJ2-7
TGTGCCAGCAGTGATTCGACAGCTTTAGACTACGAGCAGTACTTC
CASSDSTALDYEQYF
>TRBD1|TRBV28|NA|TRBJ2-1
TGTGCCAGCACCCCCGGGACAGCCTACAATGAGCAGTTCTTC
CASTPGTAYNEQFF
>TRBD1|TRBV20-1|few|TRBJ1-5
TGCAGTGCTTACGACAGGGGACAGCCCCAGCATTTT
CSAYDRGQPQHF
>NA|TRBV29-1|few|TRBJ2-7
TGCAGCGTGAAGGGGAACGAGCAGTACTTC
CSVKGNEQYF
>TRBD1|TRBV5-4|NA|TRBJ1-1
TGTGCCAGCAGCTTTGACAGGGGGCTCACTGAAGCTTTCTTT
CASSFDRGLTEAFF
>TRBD1|TRBV4-3|NA|TRBJ1-2
TGCGCCAGCAGCCAATTTCAGGGGGGGCCTTCCGATGGCTACACCTTC
CASSQFQGGPSDGYTF
>NA|TRBV7-9|NA|TRBJ2-1
TGTGCCAGCAGCCAGATCTACAATGAGCAGTTCTTC
CASSQIYNEQFF
>TRBD1|TRBV10-2|few|TRBJ1-4
TGCGCCAGCAGTGAGGAGACAGGGGTAAAACTGTTTTTT
CASSEETGVKLFF
>NA|TRBV20-1|NA|TRBJ2-5
TGCAGTGCTAAACGGGGACGCCAAGAGACCCAGTACTTC
CSAKRGRQETQYF
>TRBD1|TRBV7-2|many|TRBJ2-6
TGTGCCAGCAGCTTAGGACAGGGCAACGTCCTGACTTTC
CASSLGQGNVLTF
>TRBD1|TRBV4-1|few|TRBJ1-2
TGCGCCAGCAGCCAAGGCACAGGGGTTTCTGGCTACACCTTC
CASSQGTGVSGYTF
>NA|TRBV20-1|few|TRBJ2-5
TGCAGTGGCGTGGCGGGGGAGACCCAGTACTTC
CSGVAGETQYF
>NA|TRBV2|NA|TRBJ2-3
TGTGCCAGCAGTGTTTTGGGTAACACAGATACGCAGTATTTT
CASSVLGNTDTQYF
>TRBD2|TRBV20-1|few|TRBJ2-3
TGCAGTGCTGGACTAGCGGGGGGGTCCGATACGCAGTATTTT
CSAGLAGGSDTQYF
>NA|TRBV20-1|few|TRBJ2-7
TGCAGTGCTGGACCGGGACCGGCCTACGAGCAGTACTTC
CSAGPGPAYEQYF
>NA|TRBV6-2/TRBV6-3|NA|TRBJ2-1
TGTGCCAGCTCTAGGGGGGGACAGGCGGGCTACAATGAGCAGTTCTTC
CASSRGGQAGYNEQFF
>NA|TRBV7-2|NA|TRBJ1-6
TGTGCCAGCAGCTTATTCTCCGGCTCCTATAATTCACCCCTCCACTTT
CASSLFSGSYNSPLHF
>NA|TRBV6-2/TRBV6-3|NA|TRBJ1-1
TGTGCCACCCGATTTAAGGGAATGAACACTGAAGCTTTCTTT
CATRFKGMNTEAFF
>NA|TRBV5-1|few|TRBJ1-6
TGCGCCAGCAGCTTGTCGGGACGGCCTAATTCACCCCTCCACTTT
CASSLSGRPNSPLHF
>NA|TRBV12-3/TRBV12-4|NA|TRBJ2-5
TGTGCCAGCAGTTTAGTAGTAGATGCGGTGGTGGGCGAGACCCAGTACTTC
CASSLVVDAVVGETQYF
>NA|TRBV7-7|few|TRBJ2-2
TGTGCCAGCAGCCCGGTCGGGGGCCTCACCGGGGAGCTGTTTTTT
CASSPVGGLTGELFF
>TRBD2|TRBV20-1|few|TRBJ2-3
TGCAGTGCTGGCCCCCGGGGGGGATTCACAGATACGCAGTATTTT
CSAGPRGGFTDTQYF
>NA|TRBV1|NA|TRBJ1-2
TGCACCAGCAGCCAAGACCTCGGTAGGGATGGCTACACCTTC
CTSSQDLGRDGYTF
>NA|TRBV12-3/TRBV12-4|many|TRBJ2-1
TGTGCCAGCAGTCCCCGGGGGGCCCTGTACAATGAGCAGTTCTTC
CASSPRGALYNEQFF
>NA|TRBV7-2|many|TRBJ2-1
TGTGCCAGCAGCTTTGGGGGTGGCAATGAGCAGTTCTTC
CASSFGGGNEQFF